This T cell receptor beta chain was recorded in a study of blood T cell repertoires in COVID-19. Study at large: T cells, B-cell-depleted T cells, or PBMCs provided the cDNA or gDNA that served as material.

Someone with COVID-19 had been met by exposed participants within 2 weeks before study entry. Authors' analysis steps: It was from reference gene primer amplification that nucleated cell counts were estimated. Some clones are missing from TCRdb's copy, which holds only in-frame ones; the method was immunoSEQ multiplex PCR. V and J calls and clone size are those listed in that table; D and trimming were worked out from the DNA. The sample lists 220,000 or so clones; nearly 90% were seen once. The CDR3 consists of 15 residues. The V and J ends lost 7 bases and 5 bases, in that order; junction bases with no gene match: 12. Germline CDR1 is SGHTA and CDR2 is FQGNSA.

The origin of this receptor is a man aged 25-45 years who had been exposed to COVID-19. Source material: PBMCs or T cells enriched from blood (not recorded which). This chain uses TRBV7-2 with TRBJ2-7, with 9 positions matching TRBD1. The CDR3 sequence: CASNLPGQGYHEQYF. CDR3 nucleotide sequence: TGTGCCAGCAACCTTCCGGGACAGGGCTACCACGAGCAGTACTTC.